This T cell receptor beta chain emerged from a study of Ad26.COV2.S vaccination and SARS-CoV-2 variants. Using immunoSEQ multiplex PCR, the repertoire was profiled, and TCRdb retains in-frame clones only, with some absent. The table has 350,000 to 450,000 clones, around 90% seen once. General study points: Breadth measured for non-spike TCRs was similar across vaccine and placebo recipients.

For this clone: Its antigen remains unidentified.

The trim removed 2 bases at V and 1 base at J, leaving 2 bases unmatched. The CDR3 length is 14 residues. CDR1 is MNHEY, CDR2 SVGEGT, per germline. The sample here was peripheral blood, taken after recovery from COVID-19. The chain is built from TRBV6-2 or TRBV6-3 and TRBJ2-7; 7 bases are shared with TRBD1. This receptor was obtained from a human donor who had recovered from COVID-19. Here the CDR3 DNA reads TGTGCCAGCAGTTACGGGACAGCGTCCTACGAGCAGTACTTC. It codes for CASSYGTASYEQYF.